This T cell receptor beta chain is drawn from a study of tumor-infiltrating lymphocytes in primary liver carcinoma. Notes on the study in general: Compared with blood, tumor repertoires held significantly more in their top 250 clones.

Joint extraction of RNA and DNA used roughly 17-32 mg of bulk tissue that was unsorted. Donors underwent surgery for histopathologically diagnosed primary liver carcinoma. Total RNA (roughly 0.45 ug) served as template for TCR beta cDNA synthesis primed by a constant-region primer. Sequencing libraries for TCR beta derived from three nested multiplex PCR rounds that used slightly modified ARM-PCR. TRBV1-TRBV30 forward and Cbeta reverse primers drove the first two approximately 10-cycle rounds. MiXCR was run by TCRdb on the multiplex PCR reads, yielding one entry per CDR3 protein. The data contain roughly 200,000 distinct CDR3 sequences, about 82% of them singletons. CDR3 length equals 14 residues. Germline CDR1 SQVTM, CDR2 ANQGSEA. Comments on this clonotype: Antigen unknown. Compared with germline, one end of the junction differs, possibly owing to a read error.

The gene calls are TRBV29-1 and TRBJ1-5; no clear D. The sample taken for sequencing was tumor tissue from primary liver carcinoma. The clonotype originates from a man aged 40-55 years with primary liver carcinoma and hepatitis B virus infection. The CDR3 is CSVATRSKSQPHHF. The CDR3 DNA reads TGCAGCGTAGCGACAAGGAGTAAAAGTCAGCCCCATCATTTT.